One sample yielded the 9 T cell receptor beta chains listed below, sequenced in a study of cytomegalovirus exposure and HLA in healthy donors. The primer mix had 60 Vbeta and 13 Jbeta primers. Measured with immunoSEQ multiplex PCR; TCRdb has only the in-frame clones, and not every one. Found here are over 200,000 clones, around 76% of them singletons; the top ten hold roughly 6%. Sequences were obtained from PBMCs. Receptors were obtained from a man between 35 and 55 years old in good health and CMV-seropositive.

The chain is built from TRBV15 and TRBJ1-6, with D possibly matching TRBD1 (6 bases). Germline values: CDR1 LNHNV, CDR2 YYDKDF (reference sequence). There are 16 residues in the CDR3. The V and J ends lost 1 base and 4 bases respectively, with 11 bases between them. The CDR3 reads CATSRGTVLYNSPLHF. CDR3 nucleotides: TGTGCCACCAGCAGAGGGACAGTTTTATATAATTCACCCCTCCACTTT.

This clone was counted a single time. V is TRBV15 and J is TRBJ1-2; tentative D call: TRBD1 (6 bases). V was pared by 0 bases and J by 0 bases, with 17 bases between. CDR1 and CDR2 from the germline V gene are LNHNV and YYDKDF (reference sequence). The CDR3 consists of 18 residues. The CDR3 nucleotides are TGTGCCACCAGCAGAGAAGGGTCAGGGGTTACAGCTAACTATGGCTACACCTTC. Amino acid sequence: CATSREGSGVTANYGYTF.

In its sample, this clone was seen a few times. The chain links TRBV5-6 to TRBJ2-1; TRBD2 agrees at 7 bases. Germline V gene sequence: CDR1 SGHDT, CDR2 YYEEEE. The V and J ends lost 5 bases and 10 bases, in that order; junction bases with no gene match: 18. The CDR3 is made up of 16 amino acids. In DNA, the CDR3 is TGTGCCAGCAGATTTCAAGGACTAGGGGATACAGGAGAGCAGTTCTTC. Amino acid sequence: CASRFQGLGDTGEQFF. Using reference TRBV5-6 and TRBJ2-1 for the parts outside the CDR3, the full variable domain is DAGVTQSPTHLIKTRGQQVTLRCSPKSGHDTVSWYQQALGQGPQFIFQYYEEEERQRGNFPDRFSGHQFPNYSSELNVNALLLGDSALYLCASRFQGLGDTGEQFFGPGTRLTVL.

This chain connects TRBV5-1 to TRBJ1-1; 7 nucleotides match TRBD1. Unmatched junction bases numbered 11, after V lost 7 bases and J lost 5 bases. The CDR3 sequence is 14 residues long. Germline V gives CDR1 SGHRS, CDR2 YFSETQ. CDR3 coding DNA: TGCGCCAGCGGCCTTGCAGGGGGTCGGACTGAAGCTTTCTTT. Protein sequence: CASGLAGGRTEAFF.

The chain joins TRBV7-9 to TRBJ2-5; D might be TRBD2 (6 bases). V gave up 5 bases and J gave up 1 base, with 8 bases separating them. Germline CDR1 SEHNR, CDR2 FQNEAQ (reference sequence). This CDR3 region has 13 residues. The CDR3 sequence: CASSRGAQETQYF. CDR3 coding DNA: TGTGCCAGCAGCCGCGGGGCCCAAGAGACCCAGTACTTC.

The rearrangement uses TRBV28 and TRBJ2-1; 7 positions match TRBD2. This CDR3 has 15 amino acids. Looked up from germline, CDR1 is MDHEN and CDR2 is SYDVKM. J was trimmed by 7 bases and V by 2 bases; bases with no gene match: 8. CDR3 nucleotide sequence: TGTGCCAGCAGTTTAGCGGGAGTCTCTACAAATGAGCAGTTCTTC. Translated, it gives CASSLAGVSTNEQFF.

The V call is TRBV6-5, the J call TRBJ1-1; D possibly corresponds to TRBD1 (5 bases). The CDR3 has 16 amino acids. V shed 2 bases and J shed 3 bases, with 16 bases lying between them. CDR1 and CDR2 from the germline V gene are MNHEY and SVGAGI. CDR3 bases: TGTGCCAGCAGTTACACTTCAGGGTGGAGCGACACTGAAGCTTTCTTT. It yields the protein CASSYTSGWSDTEAFF.

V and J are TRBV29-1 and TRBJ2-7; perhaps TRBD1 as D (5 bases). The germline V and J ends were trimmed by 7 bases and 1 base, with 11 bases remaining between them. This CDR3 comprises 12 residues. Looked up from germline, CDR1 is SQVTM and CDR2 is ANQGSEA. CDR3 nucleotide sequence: TGCAGCGCCTCAGGGTCTTCCTACGAGCAGTACTTC. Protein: CSASGSSYEQYF.

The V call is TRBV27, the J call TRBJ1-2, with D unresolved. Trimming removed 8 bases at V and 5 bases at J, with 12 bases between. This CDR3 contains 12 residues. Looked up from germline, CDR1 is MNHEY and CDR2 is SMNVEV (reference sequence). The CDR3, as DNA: TGTGCCAGCGCGGACTGGAGATATGGCTACACCTTC. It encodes CASADWRYGYTF.